These T cell receptor beta chains were read from a single sample in a study of control samples from healthy donors and cancer patients. Profiling relied on immunoSEQ multiplex PCR, and the TCRdb table lists in-frame clones only, not all of them. There are 120,000 to 150,000 clones in the sample; around 92% occur only once, and roughly 3.2% lies in the top ten. Material for sequencing was blood. These receptors came from a man aged 30 to 45 in good health. CDR3s include the opening cysteine and the closing phenylalanine or tryptophan. Fields, in order: CDR3 protein, V gene.

CSVARDTYGYTF,TRBV29-1
CASSQVLAGDTDTQYF,TRBV4-1
CASSQRGPDTGELFF,TRBV23-1
CASSGGSRNTIYF,TRBV12-3/TRBV12-4
CASSEGLGWDYGYTF,TRBV2
CASSHDTGTGNTEAFF,TRBV4-1
CASSITFGQGAVQPQHF,TRBV4-1
CASGQLNTEAFF,TRBV2
CAITSGSNSPLHF,TRBV12-5
CASSRGVGYGYTF,TRBV7-3
CASSPQGMGTGNTIYF,TRBV11-2
CARSRGAANQPQHF,TRBV7-5
CASSPRTGGAYGYTF,TRBV4-2
CASSELQGTDSPLHF,TRBV2
CASSQDRGGNTEAFF,TRBV5-4
CASGLPQGGGPYNEQFF,TRBV12-5
CASSPSPGQTYNEQFF,TRBV7-6
CASRGTSTDTQYF,TRBV2
CASSLGQGTTTIYF,TRBV5-4
CASSLAPGQNTEAFF,TRBV5-4
CATQGGRSGNTIYF,TRBV10-3
CASSPTAYNTIYF,TRBV27
CSVGGQGEGGYTF,TRBV29-1
CASSRPLGLGYEQYF,TRBV3-1/TRBV3-2
CASSLTSGGPTSYEQYF,TRBV7-9
CASSLARGGQGANVLTF,TRBV7-6
CASSSRGGAGEQYF,TRBV11-3
CAISEPGYEQYF,TRBV10-3
CASSQGGVYTEAFF,TRBV14
CASSADRGNYGYTF,TRBV2
CASRSDRVTYGYTF,TRBV6-5
CASSEFSGTYNEQFF,TRBV6-4
CASSLLYWDRENYGYTF,TRBV28
CASSLISADSEAFF,TRBV5-4
CASSATDTQYF,TRBV5-6
CPFRDTEAFF,TRBV30
CASRSGGRNTGELFF,TRBV27
CASSLGTATEAFF,TRBV5-1
CASSPPSRAGNTIYF,TRBV14
CASTQNTEAFF,TRBV12-3/TRBV12-4
CASSLDSVGNTIYF,TRBV5-1
CASSRQGARSPGELFF,TRBV3-1/TRBV3-2
CASSQVPSGQNGELFF,TRBV4-1
CASSLLGEPEAFF,TRBV27
CASSLRDRAGNEQFF,TRBV27
CASRTSTDTQYF,TRBV2
CAWSVRQGRLTNEKLFF,TRBV30
CASSLVAGMNTEAFF,TRBV7-8
CASSQVGSSGNTIYF,TRBV14
CASSEDRGLYNEQFF,TRBV2
CASSWKLGDPVSTDTQYF,TRBV5-4
CASSHKRDRFNSPLHF,TRBV14
CASSLGSTVLNEKLFF,TRBV27
CASVLLHWGRLYNEKLFF,TRBV7-3
CASSLAGTDTQYF,TRBV27